A selection of T cell receptor beta chains follows, all from one sample in a study of cytomegalovirus exposure and HLA in healthy donors. Clones were read by immunoSEQ multiplex PCR, and TCRdb kept only the in-frame ones, dropping some. The sample spans under 40,000 clones; the ten largest clones claim 3% to 3.5%. The sequenced material came from PBMCs. The source of these receptors is a woman in her thirties or forties in good health and CMV-seropositive. Each CDR3 is given with its conserved first and last residue.

j_call	v_call	cdr3_aa
TRBJ2-5	TRBV29-1	CSVDRGEENQYF
TRBJ1-4	TRBV30	CAWRGTGDNEKLFF
TRBJ1-2	TRBV5-4	CASSDRQGANGYTF
TRBJ1-4	TRBV19	CASSVTTGPTNEKLFF
TRBJ2-7	TRBV4-3	CASSQGIQGPLTEIAYEQYF
TRBJ1-5	TRBV5-6	CASSFSNQPQHF
TRBJ2-6	TRBV7-9	CASSVRTALSGANVLTF
TRBJ1-6	TRBV9	CASSVGFSNSPLHF
TRBJ2-7	TRBV10-3	CAIREGLAEPQWEYF
TRBJ2-1	TRBV11-2	CASSLDLENEQFF
TRBJ1-1	TRBV7-6	CASSSPGHPTGAFF
TRBJ1-1	TRBV6-5	CASYGRGAEAFF
TRBJ1-2	TRBV5-1	CASSLFGGNYGYTF
TRBJ2-5	TRBV15	CATSRDRGVGETQYF
TRBJ2-1	TRBV5-1	CASSLGGARNEQFF
TRBJ2-3	TRBV1	CTSSQRGDTNTDTQYF
TRBJ2-6	TRBV12-5	CASGLRSTPRSTGTGAYGANVLTF
TRBJ2-7	TRBV4-1	CAGGGSGYEQYF
TRBJ2-5	TRBV5-1	CASSSGRAPSQETQYF
TRBJ2-7	TRBV7-3	CASSLRGQGYEQYF
TRBJ2-1	TRBV7-9	CASSPTRAGDNEQFF
TRBJ2-1	TRBV27	CASSPKAGGSYNEQFF
TRBJ1-2	TRBV4-3	CASSQDYDSNYGYTF
TRBJ1-2	TRBV5-4	CASSFSSYGYTF
TRBJ1-2	TRBV6-5	CASSTLGGDYGYTF
TRBJ1-6	TRBV30	CAWDWGRGTPLHF
TRBJ2-2	TRBV4-1	CASSLPRASGRLNTGELFF
TRBJ2-7	TRBV6-1	CASSAGERGVYEQYF
TRBJ2-5	TRBV7-2	CASSPPASRQGETQYF
TRBJ2-3	TRBV30	CAWSVSAFTDTQYF
TRBJ1-1	TRBV30	CAWSLGTHAHTFF
TRBJ2-7	TRBV30	CAWSPYDKQYF
TRBJ2-7	TRBV5-6	CASSDSPSGSYEQYF
TRBJ2-7	TRBV7-8	CASSLMTGSYEQYF
TRBJ2-7	TRBV7-2	CASSLGPLAGRYEQYF
TRBJ2-3	TRBV18	CASSPPRAGEPTDTQYF
TRBJ2-3	TRBV7-9	CASSLASGSRNTQYF
TRBJ2-5	TRBV5-1	CASSGLGTTQETQYF
TRBJ1-1	TRBV6-1	CASSELWTGPTEAFF
TRBJ2-1	TRBV29-1	CSVRTNDEQFF
TRBJ2-5	TRBV19	CASSIGYGGIEETQYF
TRBJ2-7	TRBV5-6	CASFNRDRVHEQYF
TRBJ2-7	TRBV29-1	CSVLLAGNYEQYF
TRBJ2-5	TRBV28	CASSLYRQGSQYF
TRBJ2-7	TRBV27	CASRDTSGLSYEQYF
TRBJ1-1	TRBV25-1	CASSELTQGMKAFF